Included here is one T cell receptor beta chain sequence, with context. The entry originates in a study of blood T cell repertoires in COVID-19. Study summary: There were acute and convalescent COVID-19 samples, and they came from the United States, Italy and Spain.

How the authors handled the data: Estimates of nucleated cell counts were drawn from the amplification of reference gene primers. Repertoires were generated with immunoSEQ multiplex PCR, while TCRdb's copy carries only in-frame clones and drops some. V, J and clone size derive from that table, while D and trimming were established from the DNA sequence. The table has 130,000 to 150,000 clones, about 87% seen once. The recovered donors of Cohort 3 showed two negative PCRs, clearance, or symptom resolution. V shed 5 bases and J shed 8 bases, with 9 bases lying between them. The CDR3 consists of 11 residues. Germline assignment: CDR1 LGHDT and CDR2 YNNKEL (reference sequence).

This clonotype was sampled from a man between 60 and 75 years old who had recovered from COVID-19. The chain uses TRBV3-1 (or the pseudogene TRBV3-2) and TRBJ1-2; D gene uncertain. Sequencing was carried out using PBMCs or T cells enriched from blood (not recorded which). The CDR3 here is CASSTRGGYTF. DNA for the CDR3: TGTGCCAGCAGCACCAGAGGCGGCTACACCTTC.